The sequence of this T cell receptor (beta chain) was determined in a study of early T cells in non-severe SARS-CoV-2 infection (dated by TCRdb to the early 2020s). Describing the broader study: Bulk RNA from unsorted whole blood was used for TCR sequencing, so alpha and beta chains could not be paired. The investigation overall reported the following: VDJdb matching was skewed toward anti-spike CD8 responses and likely underestimated virus-specific expansions, missing private and CD4 specificities.

Comment on this clonotype: Its antigen remains unidentified. There are no base qualities to consult, and no much larger clone falls within one base.

The germline V gene (reference sequence) yields LGHDT for CDR1 and YNNKEL for CDR2. Including cysteine and phenylalanine, the CDR3 has 16 amino acids. Only the CDR3 part of the read is kept: 48 bases, read in frame from the first base. V is shortened by 4 bases, J by 0 bases, and the region joining them spans 13 bases. This was a case-control study nested in a cohort of healthcare workers in London, UK, who had nasopharyngeal swab PCR tests and blood samples taken every week. Between 23 and 31 March 2020, the week of the UK lockdown, healthcare workers were enrolled and then followed up weekly for as long as 16 weeks. The library was obtained by 5' RACE. TCRdb shows the sequencer as NextSeq 500. Unique molecular identifiers were attached to individual cDNA molecules in the TCR library protocol so that sequencing error and PCR bias could be corrected. Both TCR alpha and beta chains were sequenced, and tight co-correlation was observed between alpha and beta sequence abundances in each sample. As for the authors' bioinformatics: Decombinator V4 was used to perform V gene, J gene and CDR3 annotation of TCR sequences. TCRs were defined as expanded if a significant change between any two time points was detected under a Poisson model with p below 0.0001. Abundances of TCRs were expressed as counts per million after normalisation to the total number of TCRs sequenced in each sample. TRAV1-2 paired with TRAJ12, TRAJ20 or TRAJ33 defined MAIT TCRs, while TRAV10 paired with TRAJ18 defined iNKT TCRs. VDJdb, accessed 1 November 2021, was searched for CMV, EBV and SARS-CoV-2 annotated TCRs, excluding TCRs annotated for multiple antigens. Using fastp at Q25 and MiXCR, TCRdb reprocessed the public reads and kept productive beta chains. Rows with a matching CDR3 protein are joined into one entry that keeps the most common DNA and genes. For this entry, the V and J calls and clone size follow TCRdb and not the study's own pipeline. The sample data list roughly 92,000 distinct CDR3 sequences, and around 12% of these were observed just once. 4.4% of the sample lies in the top ten.

The sequencing used whole blood, collected at baseline. The chain is made from TRBV3-1 and TRBJ1-3; 5 matching bases give a weak D call of TRBD1. The sequence derives from an adult who was a healthcare worker with PCR-confirmed SARS-CoV-2 infection or an uninfected control (not recorded which). The CDR3 sequence is CASSPGTSSSGNTIYF. The sequenced DNA is TGTGCCAGCAGCCCTGGGACGTCGAGCTCTGGAAACACCATATATTTT.